The source of this T cell receptor beta chain is a study of OX40 agonist ivuxolimab in advanced cancers. Study background: At 0.01 to 10 mg/kg, ivuxolimab was administered intravenously to patients every 2 weeks. The group had a mean age of approximately 60 years, ranged from about 20 to 79, and was 80% to 90% male.

In its sample, this clone was seen once. The CDR3 extends over 16 amino acids. Per the germline V gene, CDR1 is LNHNV and CDR2 is YYDKDF (reference sequence). With 1 base removed from V and 2 bases from J, the gap between germline ends came to 9 bases. Generated by immunoSEQ multiplex PCR, the TCRdb table keeps only in-frame clones and is missing some. The sample carries tens of thousands of clones, roughly 90% recorded once. This TCR came from an adult with an advanced solid tumor such as melanoma, head and neck, liver or kidney cancer. This sequence joins TRBV15 and TRBJ2-6; possibly TRBD2 for D (6 bases). Here the sequenced sample was CD4+ or CD8+ T cells sorted from blood, taken in a trial of the OX40 agonist ivuxolimab. CDR3 DNA sequence: TGTGCCACCAGCAGAGGGCGGGACCCTGGGGCCAACGTCCTGACTTTC. Its translation is CATSRGRDPGANVLTF.